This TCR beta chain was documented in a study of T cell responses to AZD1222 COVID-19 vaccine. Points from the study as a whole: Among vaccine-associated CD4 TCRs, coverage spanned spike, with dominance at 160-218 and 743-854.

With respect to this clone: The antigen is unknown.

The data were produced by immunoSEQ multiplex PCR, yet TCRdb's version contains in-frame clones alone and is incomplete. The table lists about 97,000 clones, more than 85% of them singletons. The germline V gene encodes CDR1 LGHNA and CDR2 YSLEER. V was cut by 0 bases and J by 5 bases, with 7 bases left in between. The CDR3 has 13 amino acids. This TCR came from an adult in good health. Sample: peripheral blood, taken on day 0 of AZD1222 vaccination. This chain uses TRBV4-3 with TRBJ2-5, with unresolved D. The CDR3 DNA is TGCGCCAGCAGCCAAGATAGAGGCGAGACCCAGTACTTC. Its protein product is CASSQDRGETQYF.